The sequence of this TCR beta chain was determined in a study of molecular identifiers for immune sequencing clone quantification. This clonotype was found many times. The CDR3 is 15 residues long. Germline-derived CDR1 and CDR2 are KGHDR and SFDVKD. The V gene lost 5 bases and the J gene lost 0 bases, with 11 bases spanning the gap. TCRdb reprocessed the PCR reads with MiXCR, giving one entry per CDR3 protein. The table shows about 630,000 distinct CDR3 sequences, with less than 30% occurring only once. Construction of naive CD8 libraries employed about 17,000 to 1,100,000 sorted cells together with 10%, 30% or 50% RNA.

Input material: naive CD8+ T cells from blood, with Jurkat cell RNA spiked in. Subset indicated: FACS-sorted CD8+CD4-CCR7+CD45RA+ naive T cells. The chain employs TRBV24-1 and TRBJ2-3, with D possibly being TRBD1 or TRBD2 (5 bases each). The sequence came from a human donor in good health. Some libraries in this study had Jurkat cell RNA spiked in. CDR3: CATSVGVLSTDTQYF. CDR3 bases: TGTGCCACCAGTGTGGGGGTCCTCAGCACAGATACGCAGTATTTT.